The 13 T cell receptor beta chains below all came from one sample that was sequenced in a study of T cell clonotyping in hematopoietic cell transplantation. The method was immunoSEQ multiplex PCR; TCRdb's version includes in-frame clones alone and lacks a portion of them. The sample holds 13,000 to 15,000 clones; over 85% are singletons and the top ten take 4% to 5%. The sequencing here drew on PBMCs, taken 30 days after allogeneic stem cell transplant. The receptors shown here come from a male patient aged 60 to 75 who had an allogeneic stem cell transplant from an unrelated donor, so the T cells may come from the graft donor. Some clones in this sample may be carry-over from other donors' samples.

This chain links TRBV7-3 with TRBJ2-1, with 15 bases lining up with TRBD2. Germline-derived CDR1 and CDR2 are SGHTA and FQGTGA. J gave up 6 bases and V 5 bases, and 8 bases lay outside the gene matches. The length of the CDR3 is 17 residues. The CDR3 loop reads CASSPWTSGGAGNEQFF. The CDR3 DNA is TGTGCCAGCAGCCCATGGACTAGCGGGGGGGCCGGCAATGAGCAGTTCTTC.

The chain couples TRBV27 to TRBJ2-7; D is unclear. The CDR3 contains 13 residues. Trimming took off 6 bases at V and 0 bases at J, with 9 bases between the two ends. Germline values: CDR1 MNHEY, CDR2 SMNVEV (reference sequence). The CDR3 nucleotides are TGTGCCAGCAGCTTCCCGGGCTCCTACGAGCAGTACTTC. Encoded protein: CASSFPGSYEQYF.

This sequence joins TRBV4-2 and TRBJ2-3; 7 nucleotides line up with TRBD1. V was pared by 8 bases and J by 4 bases, with 12 bases of the junction left unmatched. Germline CDR1 is LGHNA and CDR2 is YNFKEQ. The length of the CDR3 is 15 residues. For the CDR3, the DNA is TGTGCCAGCTTGGGACAGACCCAGGGGGCAGATACGCAGTATTTT. Its protein product is CASLGQTQGADTQYF.

The gene calls are TRBV6-5 and TRBJ2-7; D unresolved. This CDR3 is 15 amino acids long. Germline CDR1 MNHEY, CDR2 SVGAGI. Trimming stripped 0 bases from V and 0 bases from J, with 9 bases between. CDR3 residues: CASSYSGDGSYEQYF. The CDR3 DNA follows: TGTGCCAGCAGTTACTCAGGCGACGGCTCCTACGAGCAGTACTTC.

The chain has TRBV6-1 and TRBJ1-1; D call uncertain. The V gene's germline CDR1 is MNHNS and CDR2 SASEGT. The CDR3 has 12 amino acids. Between the trimmed V and J ends, which lost 1 base and 11 bases, there was a span of 11 bases. CDR3 amino acids: CASSEEATRAFF. The CDR3 DNA follows: TGTGCCAGCAGTGAAGAGGCCACGCGGGCTTTCTTT.

CDR3: CASSLRSSYNEQFF. The CDR3 bases are TGTGCCAGCAGTTTAAGGTCCTCCTACAATGAGCAGTTCTTC. The V call is TRBV27, the J call TRBJ2-1; D is undetermined. The CDR3 consists of 14 residues. CDR1 is MNHEY and CDR2 is SMNVEV in the germline V gene (reference sequence). The V and J ends lost 2 bases and 0 bases respectively, with 5 bases between them.

V usage is TRBV11-3 and J usage is TRBJ2-5; TRBD2 matches 10 bases. The DNA matches TRBJ2-7 better at its end, which makes the J call doubtful. CDR3 size: 13 residues. Germline assignment: CDR1 SGHNT and CDR2 YENEEA. The chain's CDR3 is CASRASGSDEQYF. CDR3 nucleotide sequence: TGTGCCAGCAGGGCTAGCGGGAGCGACGAGCAGTACTTC.

V usage is TRBV6-1 and J usage is TRBJ1-5; D is perhaps TRBD1 (5 bases). Trimming shortened V by 7 bases and J by 2 bases, and 15 bases separated the two germline ends. The CDR3 covers 15 residues. Germline CDR1 MNHNS, CDR2 SASEGT. The CDR3 sequence is CASTAGTQGNQPQHF. CDR3 sequence (DNA): TGTGCCAGCACGGCCGGGACGCAAGGCAATCAGCCCCAGCATTTT.

The rearrangement links TRBV19 to TRBJ1-2; D is perhaps TRBD1 (6 bases). The CDR3 is 15 residues long. Germline CDR1 reads LNHDA; CDR2 reads SQIVND (reference sequence). V was trimmed by 2 bases and J by 4 bases, leaving 14 bases between them. The CDR3 loop reads CASSIFPDSPYGYTF. DNA for the CDR3: TGTGCCAGTAGTATATTTCCGGACAGTCCCTATGGCTACACCTTC.

The chain recombines TRBV7-2 with TRBJ2-1, with 10 positions matching TRBD2. Losses at the gene ends were 2 bases for V and 5 bases for J; bases not matched to a gene: 3. CDR1 and CDR2 (germline): SGHTA, FQGNSA. The CDR3 loop spans 15 amino acids. The DNA of the CDR3 is TGTGCCAGCAGCTTATCTAGCGGGGGCCACAATGAGCAGTTCTTC. This encodes CASSLSSGGHNEQFF. The full variable domain, its missing parts supplied by reference TRBV7-2 and TRBJ2-1, is GAGVSQSPSNKVTEKGKDVELRCDPISGHTALYWYRQSLGQGLEFLIYFQGNSAPDKSGLPSDRFSAERTGGSVSTLTIQRTQQEDSAVYLCASSLSSGGHNEQFFGPGTRLTVL.

The rearrangement links TRBV5-1 to TRBJ1-6, with 9 bases fitting TRBD1. V shed 3 bases and J 8 bases; nucleotides not matched to a gene: 3. The CDR3 covers 14 residues. The V gene's germline CDR1 is SGHRS and CDR2 YFSETQ. The CDR3 loop reads CASSSGQGYSPLHF. The DNA for the CDR3 is TGCGCCAGCAGCTCGGGACAGGGTTATTCACCCCTCCACTTT.

Only one count was recorded for this clone. The chain links TRBV5-1 to TRBJ2-7, with no clear D. The V end lost 7 bases, the J end lost 3 bases, and 11 bases lay between the germline ends. The CDR3 totals 12 residues. Germline V gene sequence: CDR1 SGHRS, CDR2 YFSETQ. This chain's CDR3 is CASSTQRYEQYF. CDR3 nucleotide sequence: TGCGCCAGCTCCACGCAGCGCTACGAGCAGTACTTC.

The V call is TRBV5-4, the J call TRBJ2-7; 8 bases map to TRBD2. The CDR3 is 16 amino acids. After removal of 4 bases from V and 3 bases from J, the junction contained 12 bases not matched to a gene. Germline values: CDR1 SGHNT, CDR2 YYREEE (reference sequence). CDR3 protein: CASSPNLRAGDYEQYF. CDR3 DNA: TGTGCCAGCAGCCCCAATTTGCGAGCGGGAGACTACGAGCAGTACTTC.